Below, 21 T cell receptor beta chains from the same sample are listed, as sequenced in a study of cytomegalovirus exposure and HLA in healthy donors. The PCR had 60 Vbeta and 13 Jbeta primers. Repertoires were generated with immunoSEQ multiplex PCR, while TCRdb's copy carries only in-frame clones and drops some. The sample shows fewer than 130,000 clones, 80% of them seen only once. The specimen sequenced was PBMCs. Receptors originate from a woman aged 55 to 70 in good health and CMV-seropositive.

This clone was recorded a few times. V is TRBV2 and J is TRBJ2-2; perhaps TRBD2 as D (5 bases). Trimming pared 4 bases from V and 1 base from J, leaving 7 bases between. Germline V gene sequence: CDR1 SNHLY, CDR2 FYNNEI. CDR3 size: 14 residues. The CDR3 DNA reads TGTGCCAGCAGTGCGGGGTGGAACACCGGGGAGCTGTTTTTT. Protein sequence: CASSAGWNTGELFF. Combining the CDR3 with reference TRBV2 and TRBJ2-2 gives the whole variable domain EPEVTQTPSHQVTQMGQEVILRCVPISNHLYFYWYRQILGQKVEFLVSFYNNEISEKSEIFDDQFSVERPDGSNFTLKIRSTKLEDSAMYFCASSAGWNTGELFFGEGSRLTVL.

V and J are TRBV7-3 and TRBJ2-3; D unclear. The CDR3 has 13 residues. The germline V gene has CDR1 SGHTA and CDR2 FQGTGA. Trimming cost V 5 bases and J 0 bases, with 6 bases left between them. CDR3 sequence reads: CASSARSTDTQYF. The CDR3 region has the DNA TGTGCCAGCAGCGCCCGGAGCACAGATACGCAGTATTTT.

The genes are TRBV6-4 and TRBJ2-2; perhaps TRBD1 as D (6 bases). V lost 8 bases to trimming and J lost 1 base, with 14 bases between them. Germline V gives CDR1 MRHNA, CDR2 SNTAGT. This CDR3 is 15 amino acids long. This chain's CDR3 is CASGWTEQNTGELFF. The CDR3 DNA reads TGTGCCAGCGGATGGACAGAACAGAACACCGGGGAGCTGTTTTTT.

In nucleotides, the CDR3 is TGTGCCAGCAGCCCCCAGGGTTTTCCACCTCTGGGCTACACCTTC. Its translation: CASSPQGFPPLGYTF. The genes are TRBV7-6 and TRBJ1-2; D is perhaps TRBD1 (5 bases). The germline V gene encodes CDR1 SGHVS and CDR2 FNYEAQ. This CDR3 is built from 15 residues. V gave up 5 bases and J gave up 8 bases, with 21 bases separating them.

This chain links TRBV28 with TRBJ2-7; a possible D gene is TRBD2 (6 bases). CDR3 length equals 14 residues. Germline values: CDR1 MDHEN, CDR2 SYDVKM. V lost 9 bases to trimming and J lost 2 bases, with 17 bases between them. CDR3 in amino acids: CASRRAGLPYEQYF. The CDR3 nucleotides read TGTGCCAGTCGTCGGGCGGGGTTACCCTACGAGCAGTACTTC. Variable domain in full (rest from reference TRBV28 and TRBJ2-7): DVKVTQSSRYLVKRTGEKVFLECVQDMDHENMFWYRQDPGLGLRLIYFSYDVKMKEKGDIPEGYSVSREKKERFSLILESASTNQTSMYLCASRRAGLPYEQYFGPGTRLTVT.

This clone was recorded only once. This chain links TRBV28 with TRBJ2-7; 8 bases align to TRBD1. The length of the CDR3 is 15 residues. V lost 4 bases to trimming and J lost 2 bases; unmatched junction nucleotides: 7. The V gene's germline CDR1 is MDHEN and CDR2 SYDVKM. In DNA, the CDR3 is TGTGCCAGCAGTTCGCCGGGACAGGTCACCTACGAGCAGTACTTC. Protein sequence: CASSSPGQVTYEQYF.

This clone showed up just a few times. This chain uses TRBV10-3 with TRBJ2-7, with 10 positions matching TRBD2. Germline CDR1 reads ENHRY; CDR2 reads SYGVKD. Losses at the gene ends were 1 base for V and 5 bases for J; bases not matched to a gene: 5. The CDR3 loop spans 15 amino acids. In DNA, the CDR3 is TGTGCCATCAGTGAGTTGGCTAGCGGGAGTAACGAGCAGTACTTC. Translated, it gives CAISELASGSNEQYF.

The chain employs TRBV11-2 and TRBJ2-1; unclear D gene. With 5 bases removed from V and 0 bases from J, the gap between germline ends came to 11 bases. The CDR3 sequence is 15 residues long. Germline V gives CDR1 SGHAT, CDR2 FQNNGV. Here the CDR3 DNA reads TGTGCCAGCAGCCCCGCCGCAGGCTCCTACAATGAGCAGTTCTTC. Translation: CASSPAAGSYNEQFF.

The genes are TRBV19 and TRBJ2-2, with D possibly being TRBD1 (6 bases). This CDR3 has 16 amino acids. CDR1 is LNHDA, CDR2 SQIVND, per germline (reference sequence). Between the trimmed V and J ends, which lost 4 bases and 8 bases, there was a span of 20 bases. CDR3 sequence reads: CASSTPGTQNWGELFF. CDR3 nucleotides: TGTGCCAGTAGTACACCCGGGACACAGAACTGGGGGGAGCTGTTTTTT.

This chain connects TRBV7-9 to TRBJ1-4; weak D call: TRBD1 (5 bases). V was shortened by 0 bases and J by 7 bases, with 12 bases between the two germline ends. The germline V gene encodes CDR1 SEHNR and CDR2 FQNEAQ (reference sequence). The CDR3 contains 15 residues. The CDR3 is CASSLALGLGEKLFF. CDR3 DNA: TGTGCCAGCAGCTTAGCGTTGGGACTAGGTGAAAAACTGTTTTTT.

V gene TRBV2 combines with J gene TRBJ1-3; TRBD1 aligns across 8 bases. The CDR3 is 13 amino acids. Germline V CDR1 and CDR2: SNHLY, FYNNEI. The V gene end was trimmed by 3 bases and the J gene end by 10 bases; junction bases not matched to a gene: 5. Here the CDR3 reads CASSDDRGLTIYF. In DNA, the CDR3 is TGTGCCAGCAGTGACGACAGGGGACTAACCATATATTTT.

The rearrangement joins TRBV2 to TRBJ1-1; D possibly corresponds to TRBD1 (5 bases). The germline V gene encodes CDR1 SNHLY and CDR2 FYNNEI. The ends were cut back, 7 bases at V and 0 bases at J, with 12 bases in the middle. The CDR3 is 14 residues long. The CDR3 loop reads CASKIRQLNTEAFF. The CDR3 nucleotides are TGTGCCAGCAAAATCAGACAGCTGAACACTGAAGCTTTCTTT.

The gene calls are TRBV4-2 and TRBJ2-1, with 7 positions matching TRBD1. CDR3 length: 17 residues. Germline loops: CDR1 LGHNA, CDR2 YNFKEQ. Unmatched junction bases numbered 19, after V lost 0 bases and J lost 14 bases. CDR3 protein: CASSQDPPTGSFTGKFF. In DNA, the CDR3 is TGTGCCAGCAGCCAAGACCCCCCGACAGGGAGCTTCACGGGAAAGTTCTTC.

J is TRBJ2-2 and V is TRBV2; 12 bases are a match to TRBD2. The V segment lost 4 bases and the J segment 5 bases; nucleotides outside the gene matches: 14. This CDR3 region has 19 residues. CDR1 SNHLY and CDR2 FYNNEI come from the germline V gene. CDR3 loop: CASSALAGGAQESTGELFF. In DNA form, the CDR3 reads TGTGCCAGCAGTGCACTAGCGGGAGGCGCCCAGGAGAGTACCGGGGAGCTGTTTTTT.

The J gene is TRBJ2-7, the V gene TRBV5-6; D possibly corresponds to TRBD1 (6 bases). This CDR3 region has 13 residues. CDR1 is SGHDT and CDR2 is YYEEEE in the germline V gene. V lost 0 bases and J lost 6, with 10 bases in between. The CDR3 protein is CASSLGQVGEQYF. CDR3 DNA: TGTGCCAGCAGCTTGGGACAGGTAGGCGAGCAGTACTTC. Variable domain in full (rest from reference TRBV5-6 and TRBJ2-7): DAGVTQSPTHLIKTRGQQVTLRCSPKSGHDTVSWYQQALGQGPQFIFQYYEEEERQRGNFPDRFSGHQFPNYSSELNVNALLLGDSALYLCASSLGQVGEQYFGPGTRLTVT.

The chain couples TRBV21-1 to TRBJ2-1; the D call of TRBD1 is as the table states it, not checked on the DNA. TRBV21-1 is labeled a pseudogene. The CDR3 is made up of 18 amino acids. The CDR3 sequence is CASSQDSPGQGSFDEQFF. The CDR3 nucleotides are TGTGCCAGCAGCCAAGACTCACCGGGACAGGGGTCATTCGATGAGCAGTTCTTC.

This rearrangement joins TRBV5-1 to TRBJ1-3; D might be TRBD1 (5 bases). The V end was cut by 3 bases, the J end by 0 bases, with 13 bases between. Germline assignment: CDR1 SGHRS and CDR2 YFSETQ. The CDR3 extends over 16 amino acids. In DNA, the CDR3 is TGCGCCAGCAGCTCGACCCAGGGTATCTCTGGAAACACCATATATTTT. Translation: CASSSTQGISGNTIYF.

As regards this clone: Germline is not matched at one junction end, which may reflect a read error. The gene calls are TRBV7-9 and TRBJ2-5; maybe TRBD2 (6 bases). Germline values: CDR1 SEHNR, CDR2 FQNEAQ (reference sequence). This CDR3 has 12 amino acids. In DNA form, the CDR3 reads TGTTCCAGCAGCCCCGGGAGTGAGACCCAGTACTTC. Translation gives CSSSPGSETQYF.

In this sample, this clone turned up a few times. The chain uses TRBV10-2 and TRBJ1-1; D is perhaps TRBD1 (5 bases). Germline V gene data show CDR1 as WSHSY and CDR2 as SAAADI. Trimming took 6 bases from V and 1 from J, leaving 12 bases between them. This CDR3 is 14 amino acids long. The CDR3 reads CASSLDRSNTEAFF. CDR3 DNA sequence: TGCGCCAGCAGCCTAGACAGATCGAACACTGAAGCTTTCTTT.

V and J are TRBV29-1 and TRBJ2-7, with D tentatively TRBD2 (7 bases). CDR1 and CDR2 (germline): SQVTM, ANQGSEA. The CDR3 has 16 residues. Deletions cut 3 bases from V and 3 bases from J, with 21 bases between. The CDR3 DNA reads as TGCAGCGTTGACCCCCAGTGGGGGGGGGCTGGCTACGAGCAGTACTTC. Amino acid sequence: CSVDPQWGGAGYEQYF.

This clone showed up just once. Compared with germline, one end of the junction differs, possibly owing to a read error. The genes are TRBV7-9 and TRBJ2-7; 9 positions match TRBD1. Germline assignment: CDR1 SEHNR and CDR2 FQNEAQ (reference sequence). CDR3 size: 16 residues. The CDR3 DNA is TGTTCCAGCAGCCAAGGGACCGGGACAGGGTCCTACGAGCAGTACTTC. This sequence encodes CSSSQGTGTGSYEQYF.